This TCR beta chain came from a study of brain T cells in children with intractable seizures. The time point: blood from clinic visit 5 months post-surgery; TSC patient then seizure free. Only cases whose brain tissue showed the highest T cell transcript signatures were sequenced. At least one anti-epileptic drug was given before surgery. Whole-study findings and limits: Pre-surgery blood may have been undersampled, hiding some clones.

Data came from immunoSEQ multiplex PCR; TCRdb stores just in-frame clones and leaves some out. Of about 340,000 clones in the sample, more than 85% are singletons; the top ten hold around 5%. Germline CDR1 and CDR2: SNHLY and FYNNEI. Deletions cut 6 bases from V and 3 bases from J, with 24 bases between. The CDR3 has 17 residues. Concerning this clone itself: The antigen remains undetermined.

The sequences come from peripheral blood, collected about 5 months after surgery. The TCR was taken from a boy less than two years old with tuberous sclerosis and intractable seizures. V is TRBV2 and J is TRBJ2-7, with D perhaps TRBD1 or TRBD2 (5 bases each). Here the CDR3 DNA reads TGTGCCAGCAGCGAATTCCGGGACCCGACCCGGAACTACGAGCAGTACTTC. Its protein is CASSEFRDPTRNYEQYF.